The 29 T cell receptor beta chains listed next were all sequenced from one sample in a study of blood T cell repertoires in COVID-19 (TCRdb year 2020). Library creation used the immunoSEQ multiplex PCR assay. This immuneACCESS table, as held by TCRdb, lists in-frame sequences with V and J called but not all clones. Of the missing ones, under half trace to an unresolved V gene in checked studies; the others have no known cause. The sample records around 67,000 clones, 70% to 90% of which are singletons. The ten biggest clones cover 15% to 20% of the sample. Specimen: peripheral blood. The receptors originated from a woman aged 80 or older with acute or convalescent COVID-19.

The chain combines TRBV27 with TRBJ2-2; maybe TRBD1 (5 bases). Germline CDR1 is MNHEY and CDR2 is SMNVEV (reference sequence). The V gene lost 7 bases and the J gene lost 4 bases, with 13 bases spanning the gap. This CDR3 region has 14 residues. CDR3 in amino acids: CASNIEGVTGELFF. The DNA of the CDR3 is TGTGCCAGCAACATCGAAGGGGTCACCGGGGAGCTGTTTTTT.

This chain joins TRBV6-5 and TRBJ1-2; D gene unclear. The CDR3 runs to 13 residues. Trimming took 5 bases from V and 10 from J, leaving 17 bases between them. Per the germline V gene, CDR1 is MNHEY and CDR2 is SVGAGI. CDR3 DNA sequence: TGTGCCAGCAGTCCTGCGGTTAGTGGAATCTACACCTTC. It encodes CASSPAVSGIYTF.

The gene calls are TRBV18 and TRBJ1-2; 7 bases are shared with TRBD1. CDR1 and CDR2 (germline): KGHSH, LQKENI. Trimming took 8 bases from V and 0 from J; bases not matched to a gene: 12. This CDR3 contains 16 residues. The CDR3 loop reads CASRPSGTATNYGYTF. CDR3 DNA: TGTGCCAGCAGACCTTCGGGGACAGCTACTAACTATGGCTACACCTTC.

The chain links TRBV3-1 (or the pseudogene TRBV3-2) to TRBJ2-5; 12 nucleotides line up with TRBD1. Germline V gene data show CDR1 as LGHDT and CDR2 as YNNKEL (reference sequence). With V trimmed by 5 bases and J by 5 bases, 9 bases remained unmatched. This CDR3 is 16 amino acids long. CDR3 region: CASSKRGTGGMETQYF. The CDR3 region has the DNA TGTGCCAGCAGCAAGAGGGGGACAGGGGGCATGGAGACCCAGTACTTC.

The rearrangement links TRBV2 to TRBJ1-1; unclear D gene. Trimming took off 4 bases at V and 1 base at J, with 10 bases between the two ends. Per germline, CDR1 SNHLY and CDR2 FYNNEI. The CDR3 consists of 14 residues. CDR3 region: CASSVIRGNTEAFF. The CDR3 coding sequence is TGTGCCAGCAGTGTTATTCGGGGGAACACTGAAGCTTTCTTT.

The rearrangement joins TRBV4-1 to TRBJ2-4, with a tentative D call TRBD1 (6 bases). The CDR3 has 15 amino acids. CDR1 and CDR2 (germline): MGHRA, YSYEKL. The V end lost 1 base, the J end lost 4 bases, and 11 bases lay between the germline ends. DNA for the CDR3: TGCGCCAGCAGCCAAGGTTTACAGGGAAAAAACATTCAGTACTTC. Its translation is CASSQGLQGKNIQYF.

The chain carries TRBV12-3 or TRBV12-4 and TRBJ1-1; D call uncertain. The CDR3 covers 11 residues. The germline V and J ends were trimmed by 3 bases and 6 bases, with 5 bases remaining between them. DNA of the CDR3: TGTGCCAGCAGTTTGACATCTGAAGCTTTCTTT. This codes for CASSLTSEAFF.

The V gene is TRBV21-1, the J gene TRBJ2-5; the table's D call TRBD1 went unverified against the DNA. TRBV21-1 is a known pseudogene. CDR3 length: 16 residues. CDR3 protein: CASSKPWTGFQETQYF. The DNA for the CDR3 is TGTGCCAGCAGCAAGCCCTGGACAGGGTTTCAAGAGACCCAGTACTTC.

The V gene is TRBV12-3 or TRBV12-4, the J gene TRBJ1-5; D gene ambiguous. V lost 6 bases, J lost 2 bases, and 5 bases lay in between. This CDR3 region has 12 residues. The CDR3 protein is CASRTGNQPQHF. For the CDR3, the DNA is TGTGCCAGCAGAACAGGCAATCAGCCCCAGCATTTT.

V gene TRBV5-1 combines with J gene TRBJ1-1; D uncertain. Trimming shortened V by 0 bases and J by 0 bases, and 6 bases separated the two germline ends. The CDR3 extends over 14 amino acids. Germline CDR1 is SGHRS and CDR2 is YFSETQ. DNA of the CDR3: TGCGCCAGCAGCTTGGGGTACATGAACACTGAAGCTTTCTTT. Protein: CASSLGYMNTEAFF.

The chain uses TRBV3-1 (or the pseudogene TRBV3-2) and TRBJ2-3; perhaps TRBD1 as D (6 bases). The ends were cut back, 4 bases at V and 0 bases at J, with 14 bases in the middle. The CDR3 has 16 residues. The germline CDR1 and CDR2 sequences are LGHDT and YNNKEL (reference sequence). This chain's CDR3 is CASSRSGTLSTDTQYF. CDR3 DNA sequence: TGTGCCAGCAGCCGCTCAGGGACACTCAGCACAGATACGCAGTATTTT.

This chain connects TRBV13 to TRBJ2-1, with 8 bases aligning to TRBD1. The CDR3 has 15 residues. Germline trimming cut 7 bases from V and 8 bases from J; bases unmatched to any gene: 13. Germline-derived CDR1 and CDR2 are PRHDT and FYEKMQ (reference sequence). The CDR3 DNA follows: TGTGCCAGCACCCGGTGGACAGGGATTACGGATGAGCAGTTCTTC. Its protein is CASTRWTGITDEQFF. Looking up the rest from reference TRBV13 and TRBJ2-1 gives the full variable domain: AAGVIQSPRHLIKEKRETATLKCYPIPRHDTVYWYQQGPGQDPQFLISFYEKMQSDKGSIPDRFSAQQFSDYHSELNMSSLELGDSALYFCASTRWTGITDEQFFGPGTRLTVL.

The chain joins TRBV24-1 to TRBJ1-1, with TRBD1 matching over 9 bases. Germline V gene sequence: CDR1 KGHDR, CDR2 SFDVKD. This CDR3 has 13 residues. The junction had 3 bases not matched to a gene; V was cut back by 6 bases and J by 5 bases. In DNA, the CDR3 is TGTGCCACCAGTACAGGGGGCAAGACTGAAGCTTTCTTT. Its translation is CATSTGGKTEAFF.

The chain joins TRBV28 to TRBJ1-6; TRBD1 might be the D (6 bases). CDR1 is MDHEN and CDR2 is SYDVKM in the germline V gene. Trimming left V 6 bases short and J 14 bases short, with 23 bases between. The CDR3 length is 15 residues. CDR3 bases: TGTGCCAGCAGGGTCGGGGGCTCGCGGGGGAGGTCCCTCCACTTT. It codes for CASRVGGSRGRSLHF.

This chain links TRBV2 with TRBJ2-1; 9 nucleotides line up with TRBD1. This CDR3 is 15 amino acids long. V gave up 4 bases and J gave up 3 bases; unmatched junction bases: 4. Germline CDR1 SNHLY, CDR2 FYNNEI. CDR3 sequence: CASSASGQGYNEQFF. CDR3 sequence (DNA): TGTGCCAGCAGTGCCTCGGGACAGGGCTACAATGAGCAGTTCTTC.

CDR3 sequence reads: CASSFLAGAPEQYF. The CDR3 DNA reads TGTGCCAGCAGCTTCCTAGCGGGGGCCCCCGAGCAGTACTTC. The chain employs TRBV5-4 and TRBJ2-7; 10 positions agree with TRBD2. The CDR3 runs 14 residues. J lost 6 bases, V lost 2 bases, and 5 bases had no gene match. Germline V CDR1 and CDR2: SGHNT, YYREEE (reference sequence).

The gene calls are TRBV10-3 and TRBJ1-4, with TRBD1 matching over 8 bases. V dropped 6 bases and J dropped 8; count of bases not matched to a gene: 2. There are 12 residues in the CDR3. Per germline, CDR1 ENHRY and CDR2 SYGVKD. CDR3 sequence reads: CAIRDRAEKLFF. The CDR3 DNA reads as TGTGCCATCAGGGACAGGGCCGAAAAACTGTTTTTT.

The chain employs TRBV6-5 and TRBJ2-2; a weak D match, TRBD2 (6 bases). V dropped 4 bases and J dropped 7 bases, with 10 bases sitting between them. The CDR3 runs to 13 residues. Looked up from germline, CDR1 is MNHEY and CDR2 is SVGAGI. For the CDR3, the DNA is TGTGCCAGCAGTTTTCTGGGGGGCGGGGAGCTGTTTTTT. Translating gives CASSFLGGGELFF.

The chain carries TRBV4-1 and TRBJ1-2; 7 nucleotides agree with TRBD1. Trimming removed 0 bases from V and 2 bases from J; junction bases left unmatched: 3. The length of the CDR3 is 15 residues. CDR1 is MGHRA, CDR2 YSYEKL, per germline. The CDR3 sequence is CASSQDRQGNYGYTF. CDR3 nucleotide sequence: TGCGCCAGCAGCCAAGATCGACAGGGAAACTATGGCTACACCTTC.

This clone was counted between two and nine times. The chain is built from TRBV7-8 and TRBJ2-7; D possibly corresponds to TRBD2 (5 bases). Deletions cut 7 bases from V and 1 base from J, with 17 bases between. This CDR3 has 15 residues. Germline V gene sequence: CDR1 SGHVS, CDR2 FQNEAQ. The CDR3, as DNA: TGTGCCAGCATTTCTCCGTCGGGGAATTCCTACGAGCAGTACTTC. The encoded protein is CASISPSGNSYEQYF.

The chain combines TRBV6-4 with TRBJ2-2; D gene ambiguous. The CDR3 is 16 residues long. From germline, CDR1 is MRHNA and CDR2 SNTAGT. The V end was cut by 7 bases, the J end by 0 bases, with 15 bases between. CDR3 residues: CASMSNSLTNTGELFF. CDR3 DNA: TGTGCCAGCATGTCTAACAGCCTAACGAACACCGGGGAGCTGTTTTTT.

This rearrangement joins TRBV28 to TRBJ1-3; weak D call: TRBD1 (6 bases). Germline CDR1 and CDR2: MDHEN and SYDVKM. With 2 bases removed from V and 4 bases from J, the gap between germline ends came to 12 bases. There are 15 residues in the CDR3. CDR3 bases: TGTGCCAGCAGTTTAGGGGGGGCGGGAGGAAACACCATATATTTT. Residues: CASSLGGAGGNTIYF.

This clone was seen a single time. V is TRBV10-3 and J is TRBJ2-7; TRBD2 matches at 9 bases. Trimming cost V 3 bases and J 9 bases; bases outside gene matches: 21. CDR3 length: 18 residues. Germline values: CDR1 ENHRY, CDR2 SYGVKD. The CDR3 spells CAISDSSGRLAGVAGQYF. DNA of the CDR3: TGTGCCATCAGTGATTCTTCCGGGCGGTTAGCGGGAGTCGCGGGGCAGTACTTC.

The V and J genes are TRBV25-1 and TRBJ2-7; D is perhaps TRBD1 (5 bases). V was cut by 2 bases and J by 7 bases, with 9 bases left in between. The V gene's germline CDR1 is MGHDK and CDR2 SYGVNS. The CDR3 sequence is 12 residues long. The CDR3 is CASSEQGMEQYF. The CDR3 nucleotides are TGTGCCAGCAGTGAACAGGGAATGGAGCAGTACTTC.

This chain uses TRBV19 with TRBJ1-4, with TRBD1 identical over 7 bases. This CDR3 spans 16 amino acids. Germline V gene lookup returns CDR1 LNHDA and CDR2 SQIVND (reference sequence). Trimming at V came to 2 bases and at J to 4 bases, leaving 7 bases not matched to a gene. The CDR3 region has the DNA TGTGCCAGTAGTATACGCCCGACAGGGTTTAATGAAAAACTGTTTTTT. Translation: CASSIRPTGFNEKLFF.

This rearrangement joins TRBV9 to TRBJ2-5; 9 nucleotides agree with TRBD2. J lost 4 bases, V lost 4 bases, and 5 bases had no gene match. Germline V gives CDR1 SGDLS, CDR2 YYNGEE. The length of the CDR3 is 14 residues. The CDR3 reads CASSFGLARETQYF. CDR3 DNA: TGTGCCAGCAGCTTCGGACTAGCGCGAGAGACCCAGTACTTC.

The CDR3 DNA is TGTGCCAGCAGCTTGAGGGGAGCAGGGGGGAACTATGGCTACACCTTC. This codes for CASSLRGAGGNYGYTF. V usage is TRBV5-4 and J usage is TRBJ1-2; 7 bases align to TRBD1. The germline gives CDR1 SGHNT, CDR2 YYREEE (reference sequence). The CDR3 contains 16 residues. V lost 1 base, J lost 2 bases, and 8 bases stayed unmatched.

V and J are TRBV28 and TRBJ1-1; a weak D match, TRBD1 (6 bases). V lost 6 bases, J lost 4 bases, and 15 bases lay in between. The CDR3 spans 14 residues. Germline V CDR1 and CDR2: MDHEN, SYDVKM. CDR3 bases: TGTGCCAGCAGAACCGGGACATTCGGCACTGAAGCTTTCTTT. The encoded protein is CASRTGTFGTEAFF.

The chain recombines TRBV27 with TRBJ2-3, with TRBD2 as a possible D gene (5 bases). The CDR3 has 15 residues. CDR1 MNHEY and CDR2 SMNVEV come from the germline V gene (reference sequence). The germline V and J ends were trimmed by 6 bases and 4 bases, with 17 bases remaining between them. As DNA, the CDR3 is TGTGCCAGCAGGCGGCCCCTAGCTCTGCCAGATACGCAGTATTTT. Encoded protein: CASRRPLALPDTQYF.